This T cell receptor (beta chain) was sequenced in a study of blood T cells in healthy people across ages. Together with a sample-barcoded 5' primer, a J-beta primer mix was included in a second PCR lasting 7 to 11 cycles. Unique molecular identifiers of 12 random nucleotides labeled each cDNA. TCRdb reprocessed the 5' RACE reads via MiXCR and lists one record per CDR3 protein. This sample carries 710,000 or so distinct CDR3 sequences, less than 40% of them seen once, and the ten largest clones take about 16%. General study points: Diversity was estimated from one million T cells, and these estimates were considered underestimates.

This clonotype has a count of ten or more. Its cognate antigen is unknown. A much more abundant neighbour one base away suggests this may be a read error. Caucasian, healthy and from Russia, the donors were aged between about 6 and 90. Each sample yielded at least 6 million isolated PBMCs. This sequence originates from a woman aged 80 or older in good health. Material for sequencing was blood.

The CDR3 DNA is TGTGCCAGCAGCCGAACCGGGACAGGGGGTTTGAACACCGGGGAGCGGTTTTTT. The encoded protein is CASSRTGTGGLNTGERFF. V and J are TRBV6-1 and TRBJ2-2; 11 nucleotides match TRBD1. This CDR3 contains 18 residues. Germline lookup yields CDR1 MNHNS and CDR2 SASEGT.